The rows below give T cell receptor beta chains drawn from one sample of a study of blood T cell repertoires in COVID-19. The assay was immunoSEQ multiplex PCR, and TCRdb's table has in-frame clones only and misses some. The sample shows some 160,000 clones, 65% to 85% of them seen only once. The sequencing sample was made of peripheral blood. Receptors originate from an older man with active or convalescent COVID-19. CDR3s include the opening cysteine and the closing phenylalanine or tryptophan.

cdr3_length	v_call	j_call	cdr3_aa
18	TRBV7-2	TRBJ2-2	CASSDSGLAGGATGELFF
16	TRBV28	TRBJ2-1	CASSLSGGRPYNEQFF
15	TRBV18	TRBJ1-1	CASSPNEGRYTEAFF
12	TRBV28	TRBJ1-6	CASSDWYSPLHF
16	TRBV9	TRBJ2-6	CASSSRWGAGANVLTF
17	TRBV9	TRBJ2-1	CASRRGGTTSSYNEQFF
14	TRBV9	TRBJ1-5	CASSDDSYNQPQHF
11	TRBV29-1	TRBJ1-2	CSVPLPYGYTF
14	TRBV18	TRBJ1-1	CASSRTGKNTEAFF
15	TRBV5-1	TRBJ1-1	CASSSGTLLNTEAFF
14	TRBV9	TRBJ1-2	CASSGAGSNYGYTF
15	TRBV5-4	TRBJ1-6	CASSNTGGRGSPLHF
13	TRBV27	TRBJ1-4	CASSLGGAEKLFF
12	TRBV6-1	TRBJ2-7	CASSEHSYEQYF
15	TRBV10-2	TRBJ2-2	CASRAGTENTGELFF
15	TRBV28	TRBJ1-1	CASSLRRVAGAEAFF
17	TRBV27	TRBJ2-3	CASSMDRDRSSTDTQYF
16	TRBV6-2/TRBV6-3	TRBJ1-2	CASSRPTGTLNYGYTF
15	TRBV11-2	TRBJ2-3	CASSLVTGGIDTQYF
17	TRBV24-1	TRBJ2-5	CATSDSRDRGRQETQYF
15	TRBV9	TRBJ1-1	CASSTVAGRNTEAFF
13	TRBV5-1	TRBJ2-1	CASSLPGGYEQFF
15	TRBV7-9	TRBJ2-1	CASSLAGLKYNEQFF